This TCR beta chain was retrieved from a study of CD8+CD57+ T cells in acquired aplastic anemia. Study as a whole: The DNA of sorted CD4+ and CD8+ cells averaged roughly 3.2 ug.

General observations from the study: Shared by patients and controls, 25 to 30 CD8+ CDR3s were abundant in patients. No significant difference in CD8+ Simpson's diversity was found between patients and controls.

The germline V gene has CDR1 LNHDA and CDR2 SQIVND (reference sequence). The CDR3 has 13 residues. The ends were cut back, 1 base at V and 8 bases at J, with 9 bases in the middle. Using genomic DNA as the template, TCR beta VDJ and CDR3 profiling was carried out. TCRdb redid the calling of the reads with MiXCR, one entry per CDR3 protein. The sample has 150,000 to 200,000 distinct CDR3 sequences; 55% to 70% are singletons. Of note for this clonotype: Its cognate antigen is unknown.

The origin of this receptor is a human donor with severe aplastic anemia or a healthy control (not recorded which). The genes are TRBV19 and TRBJ2-1; no clear D. The material sequenced was sorted CD4+, CD8+, or CD8+CD57+ T cells (not recorded which) from PBMCs. The CDR3 region is CASSIVVSHEQFF. In nucleotides, the CDR3 is TGTGCCAGTAGTATAGTGGTCTCCCATGAGCAGTTCTTC.